Included here is one T cell receptor (beta chain) sequence, with context. The data belong to a study of cytomegalovirus exposure and HLA in healthy donors. The germline V gene has CDR1 SGHTS and CDR2 YDEGEE. The CDR3 has 14 residues. V was pared by 4 bases and J by 3 bases, with 11 bases between. Sequencing was performed with immunoSEQ multiplex PCR; in TCRdb, only in-frame clones are kept and a portion is missing. There are about 310,000 clones in the sample; roughly 86% occur only once, and around 0.96% lies in the top ten. This receptor was identified in a man in his thirties or forties in good health and CMV-seronegative. The chain is built from TRBV5-8 and TRBJ1-5, with a tentative D call TRBD1 (5 bases). Input material: PBMCs. This chain's CDR3 is CASSLTGFNQPQHF. CDR3 DNA sequence: TGTGCCAGCAGCCTAACAGGTTTCAATCAGCCCCAGCATTTT.